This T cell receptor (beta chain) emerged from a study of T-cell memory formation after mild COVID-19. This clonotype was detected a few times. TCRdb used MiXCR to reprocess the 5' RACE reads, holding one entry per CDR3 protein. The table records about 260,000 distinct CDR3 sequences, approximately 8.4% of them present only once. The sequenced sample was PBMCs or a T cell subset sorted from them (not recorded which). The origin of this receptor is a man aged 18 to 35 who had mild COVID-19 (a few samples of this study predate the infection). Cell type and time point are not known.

CDR3 nucleotides: TGCAGCGCCGTGGGGACAGCGAACACTGAAGCTTTCTTT. Translation gives CSAVGTANTEAFF. The chain combines TRBV29-1 with TRBJ1-1, with TRBD1 matching 7 bases. There are 13 residues in the CDR3. V lost 7 bases, J lost 1 base, and 6 bases stayed unmatched. Germline assignment: CDR1 SQVTM and CDR2 ANQGSEA.